Below are 28 T cell receptor beta chains sequenced from a single sample in a study of shared clonotypes between healthy human individuals. Assay: immunoSEQ multiplex PCR; the TCRdb copy retains only in-frame clones and omits some. This sample has roughly 2 million clones, with roughly 96% found just once. Material for sequencing was naive CD4+ T cells sorted from blood. Subset: CD45RA+ positively selected. These receptors were obtained from a man aged 18 to 30 in good health.

V gene TRBV9 combines with J gene TRBJ2-7, with TRBD1 as a possible D gene (5 bases). From germline, CDR1 is SGDLS and CDR2 YYNGEE. V was cut by 4 bases and J by 5 bases, with 19 bases left in between. The CDR3 covers 15 residues. The CDR3 DNA reads TGTGCCAGCAGCCCCAGGCAGGGTATGTTCCACGAGCAGTACTTC. As protein: CASSPRQGMFHEQYF. The full variable domain, completed using reference TRBV9 and TRBJ2-7, is DSGVTQTPKHLITATGQRVTLRCSPRSGDLSVYWYQQSLDQGLQFLIQYYNGEERAKGNILERFSAQQFPDLHSELNLSSLELGDSALYFCASSPRQGMFHEQYFGPGTRLTVT.

This rearrangement joins TRBV7-2 to TRBJ1-2, with 8 bases matching TRBD1. Germline values: CDR1 SGHTA, CDR2 FQGNSA. The CDR3 extends over 14 amino acids. Trimming removed 5 bases from V and 14 bases from J; junction bases left unmatched: 16. The CDR3 DNA reads as TGTGCCAGCAGCCGGGGGACGGACAGGGTCTTTGGAACCTTC. As protein: CASSRGTDRVFGTF.

The rearrangement uses TRBV12-5 and TRBJ2-1; weak D call: TRBD2 (7 bases). From germline, CDR1 is LGHNT and CDR2 FRNRAP. V lost 2 bases and J 5 bases, leaving 22 bases between the germline ends. The CDR3 runs to 18 residues. CDR3 loop: CASGLPISPAGANNEQFF. Here the CDR3 DNA reads TGTGCTAGTGGTTTGCCCATCTCCCCTGCGGGGGCCAACAATGAGCAGTTCTTC.

This chain connects TRBV5-4 to TRBJ2-7; D remains unclear. The CDR3 consists of 18 residues. Trimming cost V 0 bases and J 2 bases, with 21 bases left between them. The germline CDR1 and CDR2 sequences are SGHNT and YYREEE (reference sequence). The CDR3 DNA sequence: TGTGCCAGCAGCTTGGGTGGGGTCTCCTTATCCTTACCCTACGAGCAGTACTTC. Amino acids: CASSLGGVSLSLPYEQYF. Supplemented by reference TRBV5-4 and TRBJ2-7, the full variable domain reads ETGVTQSPTHLIKTRGQQVTLRCSSQSGHNTVSWYQQALGQGPQFIFQYYREEENGRGNFPPRFSGLQFPNYSSELNVNALELDDSALYLCASSLGGVSLSLPYEQYFGPGTRLTVT.

The chain combines TRBV4-1 with TRBJ2-3; 11 nucleotides align to TRBD2. CDR3 length equals 15 residues. Germline V gives CDR1 MGHRA, CDR2 YSYEKL. J was trimmed by 6 bases and V by 1 base; bases with no gene match: 3. CDR3 in amino acids: CASSQAGLAVDTQYF. The CDR3 region has the DNA TGCGCCAGCAGCCAAGCGGGACTAGCGGTCGATACGCAGTATTTT.

The V call is TRBV12-5, the J call TRBJ2-2, with TRBD2 matching over 11 bases. Germline V gene sequence: CDR1 LGHNT, CDR2 FRNRAP. Losses at the gene ends were 4 bases for V and 3 bases for J; bases not matched to a gene: 7. This CDR3 contains 17 residues. This chain's CDR3 is CASGYRTSGFYTGELFF. The CDR3 DNA reads as TGTGCTAGTGGTTATCGGACTAGCGGGTTCTACACCGGGGAGCTGTTTTTT.

The chain joins TRBV5-1 to TRBJ1-3, with 7 nucleotides matching TRBD1. The length of the CDR3 is 15 residues. CDR1 is SGHRS and CDR2 is YFSETQ in the germline V gene. Losses at the gene ends were 2 bases for V and 2 bases for J; bases not matched to a gene: 4. CDR3 sequence: CASSFYDRAGNTIYF. In DNA, the CDR3 is TGCGCCAGCAGCTTTTACGACAGGGCTGGAAACACCATATATTTT. The full variable domain, rest sourced from reference TRBV5-1 and TRBJ1-3, is KAGVTQTPRYLIKTRGQQVTLSCSPISGHRSVSWYQQTPGQGLQFLFEYFSETQRNKGNFPGRFSGRQFSNSRSEMNVSTLELGDSALYLCASSFYDRAGNTIYFGEGSWLTVV.

To note about this clone: The junction shows a germline mismatch at one end, possibly a read error. The J gene is TRBJ2-1, the V gene TRBV19; tentatively, D is TRBD1 (6 bases). This CDR3 is 14 amino acids long. Germline V gene sequence: CDR1 LNHDA, CDR2 SQIVND (reference sequence). This CDR3 is CASSPGTHYSEQFF. CDR3 DNA sequence: TGTGCCAGTAGTCCAGGGACACACTACAGTGAGCAGTTCTTC.

This chain connects TRBV7-2 to TRBJ2-3; weak D call: TRBD2 (5 bases). This CDR3 is 15 amino acids long. Germline values: CDR1 SGHTA, CDR2 FQGNSA. Deletions cut 0 bases from V and 5 bases from J, with 12 bases between. CDR3 protein: CASSLAHGIQDTQYF. The CDR3 coding sequence is TGTGCCAGCAGCTTAGCTCACGGGATCCAAGATACGCAGTATTTT.

This clone appeared once. The chain joins TRBV27 to TRBJ1-1, with 8 bases matching TRBD1. CDR1 and CDR2 from the germline V gene are MNHEY and SMNVEV (reference sequence). CDR3 length equals 17 residues. V shed 2 bases and J 1 base; nucleotides not matched to a gene: 9. CDR3 sequence reads: CASSLLRTGPPNTEAFF. CDR3 nucleotides: TGTGCCAGCAGTTTACTCCGGACAGGGCCTCCGAACACTGAAGCTTTCTTT.

The rearrangement joins TRBV6-1 to TRBJ1-2; a possible D gene is TRBD1 (5 bases). The V end lost 7 bases, the J end lost 6 bases, and 21 bases lay between the germline ends. Germline V CDR1 and CDR2: MNHNS, SASEGT. The CDR3 runs 15 residues. In nucleotides, the CDR3 is TGTGCCAGCAAGCAAGGGATTTTGGGGACGGATGGCTACACCTTC. Protein sequence: CASKQGILGTDGYTF.

The V and J genes are TRBV6-1 and TRBJ1-2; D gene ambiguous. V dropped 6 bases and J dropped 0 bases, with 11 bases sitting between them. The V gene's germline CDR1 is MNHNS and CDR2 SASEGT. The CDR3 loop spans 14 amino acids. The CDR3: CASSGISSNYGYTF. The CDR3, as DNA: TGTGCCAGCAGCGGGATCAGTTCTAACTATGGCTACACCTTC.

V gene TRBV28 combines with J gene TRBJ1-6, with 8 positions matching TRBD1. The junction had 13 bases not matched to a gene; V was cut back by 6 bases and J by 3 bases. This CDR3 is 18 amino acids long. Germline loops: CDR1 MDHEN, CDR2 SYDVKM. The DNA of the CDR3 is TGTGCCAGCAGCCCGTTAGGACAGGGACCCCTCTATAATTCACCCCTCCACTTT. It specifies CASSPLGQGPLYNSPLHF. Full variable domain (remainder filled in from reference TRBV28 and TRBJ1-6): DVKVTQSSRYLVKRTGEKVFLECVQDMDHENMFWYRQDPGLGLRLIYFSYDVKMKEKGDIPEGYSVSREKKERFSLILESASTNQTSMYLCASSPLGQGPLYNSPLHFGNGTRLTVT.

Notes on this clone: This sample also contains other DNA sequences that code for the same CDR3. V is TRBV2 and J is TRBJ2-7; D not resolved. This CDR3 is built from 14 residues. V dropped 3 bases and J dropped 6 bases, with 15 bases sitting between them. Germline CDR1 SNHLY, CDR2 FYNNEI. The DNA of the CDR3 is TGTGCCAGCAGTGAGGACGGTCCGCCGGGCGAGCAGTACTTC. Translated, it gives CASSEDGPPGEQYF. Using reference TRBV2 and TRBJ2-7 for the parts outside the CDR3, the full variable domain is EPEVTQTPSHQVTQMGQEVILRCVPISNHLYFYWYRQILGQKVEFLVSFYNNEISEKSEIFDDQFSVERPDGSNFTLKIRSTKLEDSAMYFCASSEDGPPGEQYFGPGTRLTVT.

The gene calls are TRBV5-1 and TRBJ1-3, with D unresolved. V was shortened by 4 bases and J by 4 bases, with 15 bases between the two germline ends. This CDR3 region has 15 residues. From germline, CDR1 is SGHRS and CDR2 YFSETQ. The CDR3 sequence is CASSPVVGAGNTIYF. The CDR3 DNA reads TGCGCCAGCAGCCCCGTAGTTGGTGCCGGAAACACCATATATTTT.

This chain joins TRBV6-5 and TRBJ2-3, with a tentative D call TRBD1 (6 bases). Trimming took 5 bases from V and 6 from J, leaving 9 bases between them. The CDR3 has 12 amino acids. Germline CDR1 is MNHEY and CDR2 is SVGAGI. As DNA, the CDR3 is TGTGCCAGCAGTGTAGGGGGTGATACGCAGTATTTT. Its protein is CASSVGGDTQYF.

The chain couples TRBV27 to TRBJ2-7, with 8 bases matching TRBD1. Germline CDR1 is MNHEY and CDR2 is SMNVEV (reference sequence). CDR3 length: 15 residues. The V and J ends lost 6 bases and 0 bases, in that order; junction bases with no gene match: 7. CDR3 sequence reads: CASSRQGPGSYEQYF. CDR3 nucleotide sequence: TGTGCCAGCAGCCGACAGGGGCCGGGCTCCTACGAGCAGTACTTC.

The genes are TRBV19 and TRBJ1-2; 8 nucleotides align to TRBD1. Germline trimming cut 6 bases from V and 4 bases from J; bases unmatched to any gene: 7. The CDR3 contains 14 residues. Germline lookup yields CDR1 LNHDA and CDR2 SQIVND (reference sequence). The CDR3 nucleotides are TGTGCCAGTAGGACAGGGGACGGTTCCTATGGCTACACCTTC. It specifies CASRTGDGSYGYTF.

The chain recombines TRBV6-5 with TRBJ2-7, with TRBD2 matching 7 bases. Germline V gene data show CDR1 as MNHEY and CDR2 as SVGAGI. The CDR3 loop spans 16 amino acids. Unmatched junction bases numbered 8, after V lost 0 bases and J lost 3 bases. This chain's CDR3 is CASSYSGGATDYEQYF. In DNA, the CDR3 is TGTGCCAGCAGTTACTCGGGAGGGGCCACCGACTACGAGCAGTACTTC.

The chain has TRBV14 and TRBJ2-7; TRBD2 is a possible D gene (6 bases). Trimming left V 1 base short and J 8 bases short, with 9 bases between. CDR3 length: 12 amino acids. Germline assignment: CDR1 SGHDN and CDR2 FVKESK. Here the CDR3 reads CASSQAGGKQYF. Here the CDR3 DNA reads TGTGCCAGCAGCCAAGCCGGGGGTAAGCAGTACTTC.

V is TRBV15 and J is TRBJ2-5; no clear D gene. Trimming stripped 0 bases from V and 5 bases from J, with 13 bases between. The CDR3 spans 15 residues. CDR1 is LNHNV and CDR2 is YYDKDF in the germline V gene (reference sequence). The CDR3 DNA reads TGTGCCACCAGCAGAGATCCGGGCCCCGAGGAGACCCAGTACTTC. Amino acid sequence: CATSRDPGPEETQYF.

The V call is TRBV6-5, the J call TRBJ2-5; TRBD2 matches 13 bases. Germline trimming cut 7 bases from V and 6 bases from J; bases unmatched to any gene: 8. The CDR3 runs to 15 residues. CDR1 is MNHEY and CDR2 is SVGAGI in the germline V gene. CDR3 nucleotide sequence: TGTGCCAGCACTAAACTAGCGGGAGGGCTTAAGACCCAGTACTTC. The encoded protein is CASTKLAGGLKTQYF.

V usage is TRBV6-6 and J usage is TRBJ2-3; a weak D match, TRBD2 (6 bases). The germline CDR1 and CDR2 sequences are MNHNY and SVGAGI (reference sequence). Trimming removed 7 bases from V and 0 bases from J, with 11 bases in between. This CDR3 comprises 14 residues. This chain's CDR3 is CASKGGVSTDTQYF. As DNA, the CDR3 is TGTGCCAGCAAGGGCGGGGTTAGCACAGATACGCAGTATTTT.

The chain joins TRBV4-1 to TRBJ1-6; D may be TRBD1 (5 bases). V lost 0 bases to trimming and J lost 8 bases, with 11 bases between them. Germline CDR1 reads MGHRA; CDR2 reads YSYEKL. The CDR3 runs to 15 residues. This CDR3 reads CASSQDGQGYSPLHF. CDR3 bases: TGCGCCAGCAGCCAAGACGGGCAGGGTTATTCACCCCTCCACTTT.

For the CDR3, the DNA is TGTGCCAGTAGCGATGCTGGAAGCTCTGGAAACACCATATATTTT. The encoded protein is CASSDAGSSGNTIYF. The rearrangement joins TRBV19 to TRBJ1-3; D gene unclear. Trimming left V 6 bases short and J 0 bases short, with 12 bases between. The CDR3 has 15 amino acids. Germline values: CDR1 LNHDA, CDR2 SQIVND (reference sequence).

This rearrangement joins TRBV9 to TRBJ1-6; 8 positions match TRBD1. The CDR3 sequence is 15 residues long. Looked up from germline, CDR1 is SGDLS and CDR2 is YYNGEE. Trimming at V came to 4 bases and at J to 8 bases, leaving 8 bases not matched to a gene. CDR3 DNA: TGTGCCAGCAGCTTGCAGGGGGCCGTGGATTCACCCCTCCACTTT. Translated, it gives CASSLQGAVDSPLHF.

The chain couples TRBV28 to TRBJ2-1; D gene unclear. V lost 3 bases and J 7 bases, leaving 13 bases between the germline ends. This CDR3 has 14 residues. CDR1 is MDHEN and CDR2 is SYDVKM in the germline V gene. The CDR3 DNA reads as TGTGCCAGCAGTTTGGTAGGAGATAGTAATGAGCAGTTCTTC. Its protein product is CASSLVGDSNEQFF.

Regarding this clone: The identical CDR3 is also encoded by other nucleotide sequences in the sample. The gene calls are TRBV5-1 and TRBJ2-7, with TRBD2 identical over 8 bases. CDR3 length: 14 amino acids. Trimming at V came to 7 bases and at J to 1 base, leaving 7 bases not matched to a gene. Per the germline V gene, CDR1 is SGHRS and CDR2 is YFSETQ. This chain's CDR3 is CASSATGGSYEQYF. DNA for the CDR3: TGCGCCAGCTCGGCAACGGGAGGGTCCTACGAGCAGTACTTC.